This paragraph covers one T cell receptor beta chain sequence. What it binds is not known. The sample originates from a study of early T cells in non-severe SARS-CoV-2 infection. Molecules of cDNA were individually given unique molecular identifiers that were attached to them. TCRdb used MiXCR to reprocess the 5' RACE reads, holding one entry per CDR3 protein. The sample has some 110,000 distinct CDR3 sequences; about 16% are singletons. General study findings and limits: Matches to VDJdb favored anti-spike CD8 responses and missed private and CD4 specificities.

Specimen: whole blood. The receptor comes from an adult who was a healthcare worker with PCR-confirmed SARS-CoV-2 infection or an uninfected control (not recorded which).

CDR3: CASSDTRDQPQHF. The CDR3 DNA reads TGTGCCAGCAGTGACACCCGAGATCAGCCCCAGCATTTT. The chain employs TRBV6-1 and TRBJ1-5; no clear D gene. Germline V gene lookup returns CDR1 MNHNS and CDR2 SASEGT. The CDR3 runs 13 residues. Deletions cut 3 bases from V and 5 bases from J, with 8 bases between.